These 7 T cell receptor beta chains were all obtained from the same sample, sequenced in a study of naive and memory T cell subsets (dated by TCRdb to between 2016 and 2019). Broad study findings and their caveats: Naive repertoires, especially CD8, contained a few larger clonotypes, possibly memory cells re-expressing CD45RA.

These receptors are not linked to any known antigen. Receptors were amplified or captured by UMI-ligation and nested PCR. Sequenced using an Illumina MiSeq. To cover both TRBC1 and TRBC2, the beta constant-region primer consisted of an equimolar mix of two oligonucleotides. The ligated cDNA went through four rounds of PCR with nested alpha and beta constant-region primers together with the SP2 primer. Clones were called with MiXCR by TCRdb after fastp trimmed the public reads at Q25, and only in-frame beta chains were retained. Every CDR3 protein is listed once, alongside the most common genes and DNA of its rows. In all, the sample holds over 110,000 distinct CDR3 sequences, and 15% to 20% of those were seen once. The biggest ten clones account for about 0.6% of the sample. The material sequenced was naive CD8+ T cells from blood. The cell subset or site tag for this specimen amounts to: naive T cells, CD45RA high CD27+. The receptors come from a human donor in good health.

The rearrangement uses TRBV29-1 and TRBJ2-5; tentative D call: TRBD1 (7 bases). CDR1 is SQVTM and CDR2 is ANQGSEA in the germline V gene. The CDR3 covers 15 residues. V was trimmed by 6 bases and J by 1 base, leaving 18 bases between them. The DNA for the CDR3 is TGCAGCGTAGGGAGGACAGGCGCCCTCCAAGAGACCCAGTACTTC. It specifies CSVGRTGALQETQYF.

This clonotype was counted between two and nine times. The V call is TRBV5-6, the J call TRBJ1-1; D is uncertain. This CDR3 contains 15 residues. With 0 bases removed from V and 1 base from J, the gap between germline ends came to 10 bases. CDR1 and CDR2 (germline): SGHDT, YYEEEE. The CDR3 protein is CASSLEGYWNTEAFF. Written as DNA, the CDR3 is TGTGCCAGCAGCTTGGAGGGATATTGGAACACTGAAGCTTTCTTT.

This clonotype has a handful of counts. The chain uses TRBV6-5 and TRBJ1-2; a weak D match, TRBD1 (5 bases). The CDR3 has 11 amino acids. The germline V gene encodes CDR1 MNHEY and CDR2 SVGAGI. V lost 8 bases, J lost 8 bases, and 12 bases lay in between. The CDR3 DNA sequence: TGTGCCAGCCGAGGGGAGGGGGGCTACACCTTC. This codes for CASRGEGGYTF.

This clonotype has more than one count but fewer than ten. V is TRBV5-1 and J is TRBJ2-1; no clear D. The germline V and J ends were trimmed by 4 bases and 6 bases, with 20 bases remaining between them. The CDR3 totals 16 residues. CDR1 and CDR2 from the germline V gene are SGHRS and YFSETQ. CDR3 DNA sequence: TGCGCCAGCAGCCCGGAAATAGACATCCCCCCCAATGAGCAGTTCTTC. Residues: CASSPEIDIPPNEQFF.

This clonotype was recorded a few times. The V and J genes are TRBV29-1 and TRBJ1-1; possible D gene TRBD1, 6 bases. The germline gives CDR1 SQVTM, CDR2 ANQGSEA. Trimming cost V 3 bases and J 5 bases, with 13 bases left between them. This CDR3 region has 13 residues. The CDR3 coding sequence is TGCAGCGTTGATAGGGGGGGGAGAACTGAAGCTTTCTTT. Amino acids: CSVDRGGRTEAFF.

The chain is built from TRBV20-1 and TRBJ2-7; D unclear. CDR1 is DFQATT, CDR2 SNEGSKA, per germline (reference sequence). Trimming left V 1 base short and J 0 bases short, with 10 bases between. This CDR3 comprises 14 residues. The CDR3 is CSARGPVNSYEQYF. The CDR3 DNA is TGCAGTGCTAGAGGTCCGGTCAACTCCTACGAGCAGTACTTC.

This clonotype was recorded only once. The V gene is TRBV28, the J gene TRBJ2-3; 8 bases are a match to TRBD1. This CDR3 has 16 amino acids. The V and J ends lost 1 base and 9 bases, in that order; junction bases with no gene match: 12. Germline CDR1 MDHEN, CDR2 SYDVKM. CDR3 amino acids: CASSLFQGARRGTQYF. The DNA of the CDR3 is TGTGCCAGCAGTTTATTCCAGGGGGCCCGGAGAGGCACGCAGTATTTT.